This TCR beta chain was recovered during a study of blood T cells in healthy people across ages. J lost 2 bases, V lost 11 bases, and 5 bases had no gene match. The CDR3 is made up of 13 amino acids. Germline loops: CDR1 MNHEY, CDR2 SMNVEV (reference sequence). As to this clonotype: Antigen specificity is unknown. A much larger clone lies a single base off, so this may be a read error.

General study results and limits: There were more naive CD4+ cells and higher diversity in long-lived donors than in aged donors.

Through a sample-barcoded 5' primer and a J-beta primer mix, a second PCR was run for about 6 to 11 cycles. A single record per CDR3 protein comes from TCRdb applying MiXCR to the 5' RACE reads. The sample shows approximately 820,000 distinct CDR3 sequences, around two fifths of them seen only once. The sample was blood. V usage is TRBV27 and J usage is TRBJ2-5, with TRBD1 matching over 10 bases. The sequence came from a man in his fifties or sixties in good health. The chain's CDR3 is CAGDRGRQETQYF. CDR3 coding DNA: TGTGCCGGGGACAGGGGAAGGCAAGAGACCCAGTACTTC.